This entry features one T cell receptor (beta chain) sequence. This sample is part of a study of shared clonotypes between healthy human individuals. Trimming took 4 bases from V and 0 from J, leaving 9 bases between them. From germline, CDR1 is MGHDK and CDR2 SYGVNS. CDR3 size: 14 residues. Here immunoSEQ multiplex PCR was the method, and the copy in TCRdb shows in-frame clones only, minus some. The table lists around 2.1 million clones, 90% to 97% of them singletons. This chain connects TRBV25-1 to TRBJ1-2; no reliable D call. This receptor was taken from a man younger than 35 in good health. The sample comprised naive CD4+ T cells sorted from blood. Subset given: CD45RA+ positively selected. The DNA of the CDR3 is TGTGCCAGCAGTGGCCCGATAGCTAACTATGGCTACACCTTC. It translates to CASSGPIANYGYTF.